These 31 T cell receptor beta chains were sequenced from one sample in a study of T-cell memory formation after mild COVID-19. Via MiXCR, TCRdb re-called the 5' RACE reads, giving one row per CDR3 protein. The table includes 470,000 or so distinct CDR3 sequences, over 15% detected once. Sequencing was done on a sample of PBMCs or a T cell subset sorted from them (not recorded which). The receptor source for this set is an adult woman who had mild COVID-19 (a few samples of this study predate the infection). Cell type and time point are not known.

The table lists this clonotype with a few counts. CDR3 in amino acids: CASSPGSGTNSYEQYF. The DNA for the CDR3 is TGTGCCAGCTCACCCGGAAGCGGGACGAACTCCTACGAGCAGTACTTC. The genes are TRBV18 and TRBJ2-7; 7 positions match TRBD2. The CDR3 totals 16 residues. The trim removed 3 bases at V and 0 bases at J, leaving 8 bases unmatched. Germline V gene sequence: CDR1 KGHSH, CDR2 LQKENI.

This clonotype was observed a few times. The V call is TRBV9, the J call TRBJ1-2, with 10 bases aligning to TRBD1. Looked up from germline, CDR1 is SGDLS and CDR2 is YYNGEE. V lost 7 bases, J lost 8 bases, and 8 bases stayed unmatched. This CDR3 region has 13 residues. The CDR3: CASWGTGDGGYTF. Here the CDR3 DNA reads TGTGCCAGCTGGGGGACAGGGGATGGCGGCTACACCTTC.

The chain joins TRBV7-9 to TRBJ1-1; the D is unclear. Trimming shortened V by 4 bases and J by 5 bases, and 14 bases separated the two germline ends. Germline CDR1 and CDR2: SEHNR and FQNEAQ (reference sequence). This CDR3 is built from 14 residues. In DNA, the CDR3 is TGTGCCAGCAGCTCCACGAGGGCTAAGACTGAAGCTTTCTTT. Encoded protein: CASSSTRAKTEAFF.

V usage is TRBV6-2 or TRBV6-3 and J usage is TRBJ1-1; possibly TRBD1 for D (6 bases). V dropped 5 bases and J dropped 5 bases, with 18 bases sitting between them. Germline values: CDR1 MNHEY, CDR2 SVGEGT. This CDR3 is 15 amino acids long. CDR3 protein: CASSSRAGAVTEAFF. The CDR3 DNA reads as TGTGCCAGCAGTAGTCGGGCAGGGGCGGTAACTGAAGCTTTCTTT.

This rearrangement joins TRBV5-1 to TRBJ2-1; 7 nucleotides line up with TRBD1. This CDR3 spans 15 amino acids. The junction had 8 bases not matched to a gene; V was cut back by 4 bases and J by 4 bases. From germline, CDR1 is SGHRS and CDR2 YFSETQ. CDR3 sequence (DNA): TGCGCCAGCAGCCGGGACCCGGGACAGTACAATGAGCAGTTCTTC. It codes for CASSRDPGQYNEQFF.

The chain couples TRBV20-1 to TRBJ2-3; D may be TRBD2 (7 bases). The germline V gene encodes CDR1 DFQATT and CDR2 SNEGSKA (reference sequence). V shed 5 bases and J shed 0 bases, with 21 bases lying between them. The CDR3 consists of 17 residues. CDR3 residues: CSAHYYLGGESTDTQYF. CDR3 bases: TGCAGTGCTCACTACTACTTAGGGGGGGAGAGCACAGATACGCAGTATTTT.

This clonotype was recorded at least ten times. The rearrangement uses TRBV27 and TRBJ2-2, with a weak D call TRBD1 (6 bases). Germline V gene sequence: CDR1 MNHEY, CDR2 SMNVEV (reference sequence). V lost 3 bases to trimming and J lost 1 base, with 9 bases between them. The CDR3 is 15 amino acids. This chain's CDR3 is CASSFDRLNTGELFF. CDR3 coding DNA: TGTGCCAGCAGTTTCGACAGGTTGAACACCGGGGAGCTGTTTTTT.

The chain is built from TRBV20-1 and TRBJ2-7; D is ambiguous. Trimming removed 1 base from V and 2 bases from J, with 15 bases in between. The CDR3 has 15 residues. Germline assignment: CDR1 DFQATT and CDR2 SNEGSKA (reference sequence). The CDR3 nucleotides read TGCAGTGCTAGAGTACGGGCGGATGGGACCTACGAGCAGTACTTC. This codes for CSARVRADGTYEQYF.

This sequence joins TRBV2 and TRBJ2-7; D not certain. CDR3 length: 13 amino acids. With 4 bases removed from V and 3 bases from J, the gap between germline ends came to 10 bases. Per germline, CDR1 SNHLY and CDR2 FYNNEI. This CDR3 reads CASSVRPNYEQYF. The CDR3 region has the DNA TGTGCCAGCAGTGTAAGGCCGAACTACGAGCAGTACTTC.

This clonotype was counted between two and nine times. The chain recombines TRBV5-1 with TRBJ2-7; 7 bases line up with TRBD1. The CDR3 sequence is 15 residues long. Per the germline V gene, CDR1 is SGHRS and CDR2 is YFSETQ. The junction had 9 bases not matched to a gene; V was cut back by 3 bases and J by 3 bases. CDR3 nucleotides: TGCGCCAGCAGCTCCGGGACAGAAGTGCGCTACGAGCAGTACTTC. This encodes CASSSGTEVRYEQYF.

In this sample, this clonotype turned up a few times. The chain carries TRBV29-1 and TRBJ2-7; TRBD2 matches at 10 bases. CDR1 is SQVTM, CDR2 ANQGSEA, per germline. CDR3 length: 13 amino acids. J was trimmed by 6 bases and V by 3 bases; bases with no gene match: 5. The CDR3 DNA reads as TGCAGCGTTGATCTAGCGGGAGTAGGCGAGCAGTACTTC. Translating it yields CSVDLAGVGEQYF.

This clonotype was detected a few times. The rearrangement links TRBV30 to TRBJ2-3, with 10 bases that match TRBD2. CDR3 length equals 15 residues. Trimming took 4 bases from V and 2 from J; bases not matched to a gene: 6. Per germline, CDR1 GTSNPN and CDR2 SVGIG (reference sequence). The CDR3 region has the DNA TGTGCCTGGATTGTAACTAGCGGGGCCACAGATACGCAGTATTTT. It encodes CAWIVTSGATDTQYF.

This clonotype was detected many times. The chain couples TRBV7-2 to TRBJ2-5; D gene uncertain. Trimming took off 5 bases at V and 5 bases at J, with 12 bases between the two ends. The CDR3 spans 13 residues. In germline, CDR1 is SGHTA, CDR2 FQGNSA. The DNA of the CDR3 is TGTGCCAGCAGCCCCAACCCCCGGGAGACCCAGTACTTC. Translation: CASSPNPRETQYF.

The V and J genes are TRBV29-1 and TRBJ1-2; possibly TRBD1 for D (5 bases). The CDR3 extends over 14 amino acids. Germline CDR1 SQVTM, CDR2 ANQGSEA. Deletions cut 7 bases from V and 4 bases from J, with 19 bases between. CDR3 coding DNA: TGCAGCGCTGGGGACCCTAGTCAGGCCTATGGCTACACCTTC. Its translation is CSAGDPSQAYGYTF.

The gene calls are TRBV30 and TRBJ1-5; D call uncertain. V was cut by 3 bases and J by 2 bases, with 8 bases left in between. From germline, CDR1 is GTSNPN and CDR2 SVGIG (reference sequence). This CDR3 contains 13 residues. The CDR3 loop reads CAWREDGNQPQHF. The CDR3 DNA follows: TGTGCCTGGAGGGAAGATGGCAATCAGCCCCAGCATTTT.

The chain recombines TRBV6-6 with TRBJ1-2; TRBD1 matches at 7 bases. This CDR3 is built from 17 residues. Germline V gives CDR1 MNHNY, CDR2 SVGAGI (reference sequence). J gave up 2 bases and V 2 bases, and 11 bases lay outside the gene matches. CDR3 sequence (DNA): TGTGCCAGCAGTTACCCCCGGACAGGAAGAGAGAACTATGGCTACACCTTC. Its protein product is CASSYPRTGRENYGYTF.

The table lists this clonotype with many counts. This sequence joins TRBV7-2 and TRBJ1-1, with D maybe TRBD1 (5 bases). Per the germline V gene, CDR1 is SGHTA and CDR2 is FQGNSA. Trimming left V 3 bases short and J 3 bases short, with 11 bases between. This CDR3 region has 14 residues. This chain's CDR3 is CASSFKARDTEAFF. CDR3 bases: TGTGCCAGCAGCTTTAAGGCCAGGGACACTGAAGCTTTCTTT.

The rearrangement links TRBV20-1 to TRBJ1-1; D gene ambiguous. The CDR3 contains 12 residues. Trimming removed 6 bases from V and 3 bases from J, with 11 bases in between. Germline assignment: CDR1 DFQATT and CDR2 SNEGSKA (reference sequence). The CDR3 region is CSAADPDTEAFF. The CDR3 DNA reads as TGCAGTGCCGCGGATCCGGACACTGAAGCTTTCTTT.

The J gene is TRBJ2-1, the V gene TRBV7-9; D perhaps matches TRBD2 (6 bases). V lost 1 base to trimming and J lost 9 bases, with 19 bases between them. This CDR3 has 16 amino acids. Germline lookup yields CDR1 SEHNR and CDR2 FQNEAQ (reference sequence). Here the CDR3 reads CASSLDLGRGWREQFF. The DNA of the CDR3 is TGTGCCAGCAGCTTAGATTTGGGGCGGGGATGGCGTGAGCAGTTCTTC.

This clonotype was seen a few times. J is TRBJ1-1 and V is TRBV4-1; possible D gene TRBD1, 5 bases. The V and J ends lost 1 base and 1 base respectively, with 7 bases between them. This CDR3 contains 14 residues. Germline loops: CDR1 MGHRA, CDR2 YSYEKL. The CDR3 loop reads CASSQGGTNTEAFF. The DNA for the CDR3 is TGCGCCAGCAGCCAAGGAGGGACGAACACTGAAGCTTTCTTT.

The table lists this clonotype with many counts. CDR3 sequence reads: CASSLPPGNTIYF. CDR3 in DNA: TGTGCCAGCAGCTTACCCCCTGGAAACACCATATATTTT. The V gene is TRBV7-2, the J gene TRBJ1-3, with D uncertain. CDR3 length: 13 residues. V was trimmed by 2 bases and J by 2 bases, leaving 4 bases between them. The V gene's germline CDR1 is SGHTA and CDR2 FQGNSA.

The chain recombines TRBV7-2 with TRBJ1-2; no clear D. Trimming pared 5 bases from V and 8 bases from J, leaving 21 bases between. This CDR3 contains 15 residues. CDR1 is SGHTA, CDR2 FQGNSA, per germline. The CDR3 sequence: CASSPLMGRRRGYTF. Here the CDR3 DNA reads TGTGCCAGCAGCCCCCTTATGGGAAGGAGAAGGGGCTACACCTTC. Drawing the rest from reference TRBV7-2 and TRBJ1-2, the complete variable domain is GAGVSQSPSNKVTEKGKDVELRCDPISGHTALYWYRQSLGQGLEFLIYFQGNSAPDKSGLPSDRFSAERTGGSVSTLTIQRTQQEDSAVYLCASSPLMGRRRGYTFGSGTRLTVV.

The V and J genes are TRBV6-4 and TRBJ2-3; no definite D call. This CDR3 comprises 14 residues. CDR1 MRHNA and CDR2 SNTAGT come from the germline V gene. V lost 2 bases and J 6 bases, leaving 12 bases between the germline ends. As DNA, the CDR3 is TGTGCCAGCAGTGACAGGTTTGGCCCGGATACGCAGTATTTT. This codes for CASSDRFGPDTQYF.

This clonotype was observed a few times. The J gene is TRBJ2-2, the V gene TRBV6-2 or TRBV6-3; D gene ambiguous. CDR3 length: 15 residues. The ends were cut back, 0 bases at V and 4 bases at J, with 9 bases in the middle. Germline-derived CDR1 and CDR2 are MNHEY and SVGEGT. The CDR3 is CASSYSIVATGELFF. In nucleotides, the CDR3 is TGTGCCAGCAGTTACTCGATAGTGGCCACCGGGGAGCTGTTTTTT.

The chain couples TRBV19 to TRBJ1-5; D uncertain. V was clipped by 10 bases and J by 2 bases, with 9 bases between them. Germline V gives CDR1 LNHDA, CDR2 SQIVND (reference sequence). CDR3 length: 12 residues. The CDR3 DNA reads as TGTGCCACGGGCCGGGGCAATCAGCCCCAGCATTTT. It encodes CATGRGNQPQHF.

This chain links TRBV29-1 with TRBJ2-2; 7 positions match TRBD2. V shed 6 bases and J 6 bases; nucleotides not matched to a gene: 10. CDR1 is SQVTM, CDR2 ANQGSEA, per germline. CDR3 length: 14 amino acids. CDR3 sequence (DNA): TGCAGCGTCGTCGAAACGGGGAGGGCCGGGGAGCTGTTTTTT. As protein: CSVVETGRAGELFF.

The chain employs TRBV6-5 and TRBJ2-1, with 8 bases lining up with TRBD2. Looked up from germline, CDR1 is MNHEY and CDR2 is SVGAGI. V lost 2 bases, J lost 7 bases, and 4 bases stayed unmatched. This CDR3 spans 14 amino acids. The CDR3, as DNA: TGTGCCAGCAGTTACAACACGGGAGGGAATGAGCAGTTCTTC. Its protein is CASSYNTGGNEQFF.

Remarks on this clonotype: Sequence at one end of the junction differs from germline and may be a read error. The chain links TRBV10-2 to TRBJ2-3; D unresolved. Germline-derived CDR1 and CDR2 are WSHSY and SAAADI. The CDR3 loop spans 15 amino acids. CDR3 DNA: TGCGCCAGCAGGGAGTCCCCTACGAGCACAGATACGCAGTATTTT. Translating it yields CASRESPTSTDTQYF.

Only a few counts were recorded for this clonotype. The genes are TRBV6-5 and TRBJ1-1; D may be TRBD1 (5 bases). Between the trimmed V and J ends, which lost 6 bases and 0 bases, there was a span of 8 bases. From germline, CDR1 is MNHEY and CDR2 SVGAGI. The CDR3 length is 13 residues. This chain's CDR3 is CASRRQLNTEAFF. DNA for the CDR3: TGTGCCAGCAGAAGACAGCTGAACACTGAAGCTTTCTTT.

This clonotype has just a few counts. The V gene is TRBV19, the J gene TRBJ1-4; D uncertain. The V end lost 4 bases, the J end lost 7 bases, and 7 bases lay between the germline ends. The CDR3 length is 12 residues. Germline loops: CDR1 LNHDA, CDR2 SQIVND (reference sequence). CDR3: CASSTSAEKLFF. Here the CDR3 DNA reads TGTGCCAGTAGTACTTCCGCTGAAAAACTGTTTTTT.

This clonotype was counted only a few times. CDR3 coding DNA: TGTGCCAGCAGCTTCCTAGGGACAGCCAACACTGAAGCTTTCTTT. This encodes CASSFLGTANTEAFF. The V and J genes are TRBV7-9 and TRBJ1-1; TRBD1 agrees at 7 bases. The ends lost 3 bases at V and 2 bases at J; junction bases unmatched: 6. Germline V lookup: CDR1 SEHNR, CDR2 FQNEAQ (reference sequence). The CDR3 is 15 amino acids.